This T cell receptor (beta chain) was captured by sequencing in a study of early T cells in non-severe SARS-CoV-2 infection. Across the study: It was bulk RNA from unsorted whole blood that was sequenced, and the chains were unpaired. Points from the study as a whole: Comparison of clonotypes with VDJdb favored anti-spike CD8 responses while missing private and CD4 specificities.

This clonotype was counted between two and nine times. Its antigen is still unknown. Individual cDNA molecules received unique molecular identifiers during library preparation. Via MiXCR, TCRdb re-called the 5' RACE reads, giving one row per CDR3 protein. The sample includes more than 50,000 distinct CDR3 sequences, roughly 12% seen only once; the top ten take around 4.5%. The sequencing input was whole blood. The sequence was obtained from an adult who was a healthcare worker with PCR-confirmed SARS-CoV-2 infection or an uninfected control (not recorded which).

The CDR3 sequence is CASTFISGQSSYNEQFF. DNA of the CDR3: TGTGCCAGCACTTTTATTAGCGGGCAAAGCTCCTACAATGAGCAGTTCTTC. The rearrangement joins TRBV6-5 to TRBJ2-1, with TRBD2 matching over 7 bases. The CDR3 contains 17 residues. Germline V gene lookup returns CDR1 MNHEY and CDR2 SVGAGI. The V segment lost 7 bases and the J segment 0 bases; nucleotides outside the gene matches: 12.